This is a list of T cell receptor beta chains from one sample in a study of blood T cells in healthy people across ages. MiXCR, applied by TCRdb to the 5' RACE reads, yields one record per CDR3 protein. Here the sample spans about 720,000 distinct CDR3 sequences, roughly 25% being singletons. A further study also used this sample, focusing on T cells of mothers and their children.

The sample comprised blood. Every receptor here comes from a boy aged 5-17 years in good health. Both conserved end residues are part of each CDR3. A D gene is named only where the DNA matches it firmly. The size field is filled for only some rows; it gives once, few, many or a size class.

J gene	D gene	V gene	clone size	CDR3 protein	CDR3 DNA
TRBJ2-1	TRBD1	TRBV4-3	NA	CASSHPGTGGYWDNEQFF	TGCGCCAGCAGCCATCCCGGGACAGGGGGATACTGGGACAATGAGCAGTTCTTC
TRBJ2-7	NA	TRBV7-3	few	CASLRGEQYF	TGTGCCAGCCTTCGGGGCGAGCAGTACTTC
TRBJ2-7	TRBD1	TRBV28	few	CASSLIQGAGYEQYF	TGTGCCAGCAGTTTGATCCAGGGGGCTGGGTACGAGCAGTACTTC
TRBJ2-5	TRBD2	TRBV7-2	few	CASSLRGGGHNEQSF	TGTGCCAGCAGCTTGCGGGGGGGCGGGCACAATGAGCAGTCCTTC
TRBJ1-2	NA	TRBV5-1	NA	CASSGDANYGYAF	TGCGCCAGCAGCGGGGACGCTAACTATGGCTACGCCTTC
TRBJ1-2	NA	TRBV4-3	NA	CASSQGTDTRRTF	TGCGCCAGCAGCCAAGGGACAGACACCCGTCGGACCTTC
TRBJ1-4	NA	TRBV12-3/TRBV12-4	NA	CASSPSTYEKLFF	TGTGCCAGCAGTCCTAGCACATATGAAAAACTATTTTTT
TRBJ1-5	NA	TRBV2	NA	CASSTTEDSNQPQHF	TGTGCCAGCAGTACGACAGAGGATAGCAATCAGCCCCAGCATTTT
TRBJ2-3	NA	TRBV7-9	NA	CASRKGQTDTQYF	TGTGCCAGCAGAAAAGGACAGACAGATACGCAGTATTTT
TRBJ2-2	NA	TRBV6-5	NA	CASSYDYTGELFF	TGTGCCAGCAGTTACGACTACACCGGGGAGCTGTTTTTT
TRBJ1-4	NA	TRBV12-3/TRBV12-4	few	CASSLEAEKLFF	TGTGCCAGCAGTTTAGAGGCCGAAAAACTGTTTTTT